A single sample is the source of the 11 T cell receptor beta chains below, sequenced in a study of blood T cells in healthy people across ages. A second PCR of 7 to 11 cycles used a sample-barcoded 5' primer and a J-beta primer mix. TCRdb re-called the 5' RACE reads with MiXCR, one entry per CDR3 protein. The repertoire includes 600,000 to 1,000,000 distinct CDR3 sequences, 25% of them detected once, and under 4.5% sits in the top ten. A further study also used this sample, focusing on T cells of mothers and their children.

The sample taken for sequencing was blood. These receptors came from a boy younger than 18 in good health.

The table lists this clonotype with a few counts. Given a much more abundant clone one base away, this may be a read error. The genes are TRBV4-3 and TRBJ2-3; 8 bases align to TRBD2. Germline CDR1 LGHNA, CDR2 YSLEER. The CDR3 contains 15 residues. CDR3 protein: CAGSQAGEATDTQYF. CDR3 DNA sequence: TGCGCCGGCAGCCAAGCGGGGGAGGCTACAGATACGCAGTATTTT.

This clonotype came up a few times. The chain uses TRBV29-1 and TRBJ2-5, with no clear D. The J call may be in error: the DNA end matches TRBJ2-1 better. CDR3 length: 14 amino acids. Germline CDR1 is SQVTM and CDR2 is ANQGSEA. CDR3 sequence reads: CSVEELEITNEQFF. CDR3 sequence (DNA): TGCAGCGTTGAGGAGTTAGAGATTACCAATGAGCAGTTCTTC.

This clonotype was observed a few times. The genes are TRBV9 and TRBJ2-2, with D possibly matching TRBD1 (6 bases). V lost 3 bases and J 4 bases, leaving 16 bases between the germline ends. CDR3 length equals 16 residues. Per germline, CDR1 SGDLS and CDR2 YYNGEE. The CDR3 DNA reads TGTGCCAGCAGCGCCATGGGGGCGTCGGGCACCGGGGAGCTGTTTTTT. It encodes CASSAMGASGTGELFF.

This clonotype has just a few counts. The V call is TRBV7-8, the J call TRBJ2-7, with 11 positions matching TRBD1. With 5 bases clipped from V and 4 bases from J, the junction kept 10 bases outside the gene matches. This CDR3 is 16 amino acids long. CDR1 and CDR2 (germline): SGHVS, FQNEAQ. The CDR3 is CASSLETGTGGYEQYF. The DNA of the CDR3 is TGTGCCAGCAGCCTAGAAACCGGGACAGGGGGATACGAGCAGTACTTC. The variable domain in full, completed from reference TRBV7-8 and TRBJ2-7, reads GAGVSQSPRYKVAKRGQDVALRCDPISGHVSLFWYQQALGQGPEFLTYFQNEAQLDKSGLPSDRFFAERPEGSVSTLKIQRTQQEDSAVYLCASSLETGTGGYEQYFGPGTRLTVT.

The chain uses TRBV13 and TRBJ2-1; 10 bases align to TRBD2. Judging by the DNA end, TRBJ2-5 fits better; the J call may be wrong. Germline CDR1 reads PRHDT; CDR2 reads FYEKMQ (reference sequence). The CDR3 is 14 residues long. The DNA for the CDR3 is TGTGCCAGCAGTTCACTAGCGGGACCGGAGACCCAGTACTTC. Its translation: CASSSLAGPETQYF.

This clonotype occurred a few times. The chain's CDR3 is CASSQGTADGYTF. The CDR3 DNA follows: TGCGCCAGCAGCCAAGGGACAGCGGATGGCTACACCTTC. This rearrangement joins TRBV4-3 to TRBJ1-2, with D possibly TRBD1 on 6 matching bases. The V gene's germline CDR1 is LGHNA and CDR2 YSLEER. The CDR3 is 13 amino acids. Deletions cut 1 base from V and 6 bases from J, with 9 bases between.

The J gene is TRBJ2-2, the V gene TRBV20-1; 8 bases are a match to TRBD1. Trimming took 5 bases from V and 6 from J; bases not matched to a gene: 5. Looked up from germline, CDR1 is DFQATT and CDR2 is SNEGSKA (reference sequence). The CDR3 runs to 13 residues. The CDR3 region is CSAPAQGAGELFF. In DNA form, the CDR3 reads TGCAGTGCTCCCGCACAGGGGGCCGGGGAGCTGTTTTTT.

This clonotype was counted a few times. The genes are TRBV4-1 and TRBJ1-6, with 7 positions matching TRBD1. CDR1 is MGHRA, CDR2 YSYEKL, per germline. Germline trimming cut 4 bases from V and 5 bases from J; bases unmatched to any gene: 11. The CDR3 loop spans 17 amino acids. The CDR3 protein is CASSLSEGDRHNSPLHF. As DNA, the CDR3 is TGCGCCAGCAGCCTCTCGGAAGGGGACAGACATAATTCACCCCTCCACTTT.

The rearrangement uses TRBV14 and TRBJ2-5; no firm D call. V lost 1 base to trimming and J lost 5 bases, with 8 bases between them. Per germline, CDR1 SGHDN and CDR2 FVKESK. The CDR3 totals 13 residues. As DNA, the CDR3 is TGTGCCAGCAGCCAAGGTAACATGGAGACCCAGTACTTC. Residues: CASSQGNMETQYF.

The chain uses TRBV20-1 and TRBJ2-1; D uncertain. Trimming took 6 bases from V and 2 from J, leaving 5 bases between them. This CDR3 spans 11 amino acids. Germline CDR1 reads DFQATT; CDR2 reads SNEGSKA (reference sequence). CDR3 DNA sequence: TGCAGTGCCCCTACCTACAATGAGCAGTTCTTC. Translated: CSAPTYNEQFF.

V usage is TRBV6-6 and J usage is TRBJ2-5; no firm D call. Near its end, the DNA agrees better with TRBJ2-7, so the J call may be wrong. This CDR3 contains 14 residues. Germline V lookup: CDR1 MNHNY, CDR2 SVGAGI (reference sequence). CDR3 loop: CASSYSGYTYEQYF. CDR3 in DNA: TGTGCCAGCAGTTACTCTGGCTATACCTACGAGCAGTACTTC.